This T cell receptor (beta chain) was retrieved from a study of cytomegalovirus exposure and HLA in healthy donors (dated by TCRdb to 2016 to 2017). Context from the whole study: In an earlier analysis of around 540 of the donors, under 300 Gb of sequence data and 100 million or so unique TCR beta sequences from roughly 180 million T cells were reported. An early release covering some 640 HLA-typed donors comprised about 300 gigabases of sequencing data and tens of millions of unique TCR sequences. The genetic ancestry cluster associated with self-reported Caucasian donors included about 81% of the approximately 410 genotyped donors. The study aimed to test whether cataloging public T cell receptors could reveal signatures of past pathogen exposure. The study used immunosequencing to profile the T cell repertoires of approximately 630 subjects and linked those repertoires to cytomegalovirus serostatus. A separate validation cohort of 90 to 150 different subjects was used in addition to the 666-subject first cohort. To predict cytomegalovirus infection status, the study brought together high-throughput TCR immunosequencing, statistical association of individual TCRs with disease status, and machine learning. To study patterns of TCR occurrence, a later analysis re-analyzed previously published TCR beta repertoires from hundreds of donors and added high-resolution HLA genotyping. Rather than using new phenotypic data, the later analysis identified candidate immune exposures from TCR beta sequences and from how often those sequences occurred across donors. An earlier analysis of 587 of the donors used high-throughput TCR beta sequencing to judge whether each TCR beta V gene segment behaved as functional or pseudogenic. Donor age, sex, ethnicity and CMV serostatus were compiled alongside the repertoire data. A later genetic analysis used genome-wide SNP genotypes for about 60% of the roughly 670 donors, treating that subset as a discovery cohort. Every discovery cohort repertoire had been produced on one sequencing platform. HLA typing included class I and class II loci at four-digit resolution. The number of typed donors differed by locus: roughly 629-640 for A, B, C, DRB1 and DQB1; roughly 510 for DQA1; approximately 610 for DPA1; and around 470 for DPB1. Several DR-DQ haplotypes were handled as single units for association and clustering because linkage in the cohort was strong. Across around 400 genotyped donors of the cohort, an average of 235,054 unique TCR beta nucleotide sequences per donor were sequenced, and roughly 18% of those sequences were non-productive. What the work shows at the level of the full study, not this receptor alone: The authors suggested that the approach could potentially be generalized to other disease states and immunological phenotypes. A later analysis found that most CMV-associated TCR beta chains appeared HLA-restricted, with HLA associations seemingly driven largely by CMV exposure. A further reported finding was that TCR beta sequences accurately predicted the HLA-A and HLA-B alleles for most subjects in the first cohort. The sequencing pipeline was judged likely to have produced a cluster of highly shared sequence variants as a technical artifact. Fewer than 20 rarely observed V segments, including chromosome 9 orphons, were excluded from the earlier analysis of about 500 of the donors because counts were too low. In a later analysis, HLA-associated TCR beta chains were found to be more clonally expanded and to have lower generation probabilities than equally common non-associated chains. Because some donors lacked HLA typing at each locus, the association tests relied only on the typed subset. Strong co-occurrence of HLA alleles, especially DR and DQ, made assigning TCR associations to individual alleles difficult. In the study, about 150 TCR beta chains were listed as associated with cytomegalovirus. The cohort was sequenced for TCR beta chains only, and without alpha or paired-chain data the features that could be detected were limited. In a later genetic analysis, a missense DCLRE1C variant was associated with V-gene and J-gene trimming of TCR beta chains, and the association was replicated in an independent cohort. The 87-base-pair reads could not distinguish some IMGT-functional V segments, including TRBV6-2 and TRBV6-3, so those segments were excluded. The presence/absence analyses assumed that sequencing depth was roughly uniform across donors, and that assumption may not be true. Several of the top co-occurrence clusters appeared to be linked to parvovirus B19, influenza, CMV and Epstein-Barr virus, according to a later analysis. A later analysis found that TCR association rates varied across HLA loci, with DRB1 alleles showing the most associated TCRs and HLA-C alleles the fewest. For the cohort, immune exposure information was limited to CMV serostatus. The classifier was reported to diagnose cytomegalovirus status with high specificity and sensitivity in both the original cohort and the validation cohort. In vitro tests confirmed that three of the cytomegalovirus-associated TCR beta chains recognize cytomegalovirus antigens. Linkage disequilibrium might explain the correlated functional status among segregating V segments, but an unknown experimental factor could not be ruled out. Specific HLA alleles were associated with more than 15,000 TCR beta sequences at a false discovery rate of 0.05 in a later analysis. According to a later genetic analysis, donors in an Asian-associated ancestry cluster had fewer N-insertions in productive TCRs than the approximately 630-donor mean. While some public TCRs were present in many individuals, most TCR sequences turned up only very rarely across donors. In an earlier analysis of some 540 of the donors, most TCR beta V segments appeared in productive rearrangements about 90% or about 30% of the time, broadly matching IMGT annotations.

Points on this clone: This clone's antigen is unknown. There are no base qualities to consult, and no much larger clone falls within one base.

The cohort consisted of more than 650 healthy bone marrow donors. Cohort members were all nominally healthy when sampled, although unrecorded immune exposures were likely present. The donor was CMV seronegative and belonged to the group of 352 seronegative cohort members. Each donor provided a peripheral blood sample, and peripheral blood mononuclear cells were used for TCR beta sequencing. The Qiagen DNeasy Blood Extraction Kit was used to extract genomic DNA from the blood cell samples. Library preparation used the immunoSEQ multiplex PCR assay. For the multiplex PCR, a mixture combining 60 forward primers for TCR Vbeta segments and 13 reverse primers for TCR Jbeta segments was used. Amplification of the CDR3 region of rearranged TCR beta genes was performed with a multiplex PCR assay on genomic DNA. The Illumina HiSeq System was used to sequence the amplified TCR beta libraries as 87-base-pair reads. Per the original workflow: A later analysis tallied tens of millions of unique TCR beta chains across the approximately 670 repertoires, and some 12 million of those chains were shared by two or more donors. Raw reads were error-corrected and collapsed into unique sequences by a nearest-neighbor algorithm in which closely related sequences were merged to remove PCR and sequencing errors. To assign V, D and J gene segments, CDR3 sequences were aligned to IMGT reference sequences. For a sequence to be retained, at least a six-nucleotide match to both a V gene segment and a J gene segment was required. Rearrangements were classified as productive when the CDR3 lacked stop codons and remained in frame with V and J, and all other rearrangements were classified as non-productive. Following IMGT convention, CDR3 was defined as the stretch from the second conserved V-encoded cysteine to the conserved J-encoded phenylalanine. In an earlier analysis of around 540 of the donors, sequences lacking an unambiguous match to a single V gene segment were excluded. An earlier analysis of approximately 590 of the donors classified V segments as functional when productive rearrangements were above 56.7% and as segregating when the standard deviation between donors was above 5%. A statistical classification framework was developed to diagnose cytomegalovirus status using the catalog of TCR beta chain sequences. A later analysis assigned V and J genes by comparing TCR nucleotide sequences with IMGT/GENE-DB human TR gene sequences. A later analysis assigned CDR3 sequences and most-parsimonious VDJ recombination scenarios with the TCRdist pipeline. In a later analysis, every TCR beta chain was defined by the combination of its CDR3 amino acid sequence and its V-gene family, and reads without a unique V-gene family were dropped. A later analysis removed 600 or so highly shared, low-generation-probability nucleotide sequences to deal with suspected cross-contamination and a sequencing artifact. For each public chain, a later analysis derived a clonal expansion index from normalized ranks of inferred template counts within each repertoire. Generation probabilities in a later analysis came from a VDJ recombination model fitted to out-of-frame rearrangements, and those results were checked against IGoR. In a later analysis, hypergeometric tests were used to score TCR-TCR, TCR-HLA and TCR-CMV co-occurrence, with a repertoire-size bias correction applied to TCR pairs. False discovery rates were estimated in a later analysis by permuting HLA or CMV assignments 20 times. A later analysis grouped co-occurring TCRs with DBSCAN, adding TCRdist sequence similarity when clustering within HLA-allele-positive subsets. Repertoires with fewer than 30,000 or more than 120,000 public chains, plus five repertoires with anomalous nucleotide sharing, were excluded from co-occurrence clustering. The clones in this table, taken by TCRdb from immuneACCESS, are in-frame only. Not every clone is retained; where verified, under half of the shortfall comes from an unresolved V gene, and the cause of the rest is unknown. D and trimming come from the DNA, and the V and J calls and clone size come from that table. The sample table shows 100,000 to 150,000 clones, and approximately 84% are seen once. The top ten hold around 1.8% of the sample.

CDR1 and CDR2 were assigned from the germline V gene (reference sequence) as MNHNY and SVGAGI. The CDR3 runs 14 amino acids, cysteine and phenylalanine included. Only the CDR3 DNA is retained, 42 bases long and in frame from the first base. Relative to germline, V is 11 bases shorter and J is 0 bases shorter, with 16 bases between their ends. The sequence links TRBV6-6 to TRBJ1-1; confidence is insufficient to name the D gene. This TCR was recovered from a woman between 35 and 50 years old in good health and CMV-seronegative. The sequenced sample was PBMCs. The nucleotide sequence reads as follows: TGTGCCTCCCGGGAATTACTCATGAACACTGAAGCTTTCTTT. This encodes CASRELLMNTEAFF.